What follows describes a single TCR beta chain. The sample is drawn from a study of blood T cell repertoires in COVID-19. The overall study: Some COVID-19 samples were acute and others convalescent; all came from the United States, Italy and Spain.

The data were produced by immunoSEQ multiplex PCR, yet TCRdb's version contains in-frame clones alone and is incomplete. The sample consists of some 160,000 clones, roughly 93% of them appearing once. The sequence was collected from a man aged 18 to 30 with acute or convalescent COVID-19. The sample was peripheral blood.

The CDR3 here is CASSEGAIGYTF. The CDR3 region has the DNA TGCGCCAGCAGCGAGGGGGCCATTGGCTACACCTTC. V and J are TRBV4-1 and TRBJ1-2; 7 nucleotides align to TRBD1. Germline values: CDR1 MGHRA, CDR2 YSYEKL. This CDR3 has 12 residues. With 5 bases clipped from V and 7 bases from J, the junction kept 4 bases outside the gene matches.